This TCR beta chain is from a study of control samples from healthy donors and cancer patients. TCRdb's copy holds only in-frame clones and misses some; the assay was immunoSEQ multiplex PCR. Of more than 100,000 clones in the sample, under 95% were seen once. Looked up from germline, CDR1 is SGHDN and CDR2 is FVKESK. The V end lost 1 base, the J end lost 4 bases, and 11 bases lay between the germline ends. The CDR3 covers 15 residues. The sequence was obtained from a man aged 18 to 35 in good health. The sequenced material came from blood. This chain links TRBV14 with TRBJ1-5, with D uncertain. The CDR3 DNA reads as TGTGCCAGCAGCCAAGCGGGGAGTATAAATCAGCCCCAGCATTTT. Protein product: CASSQAGSINQPQHF.